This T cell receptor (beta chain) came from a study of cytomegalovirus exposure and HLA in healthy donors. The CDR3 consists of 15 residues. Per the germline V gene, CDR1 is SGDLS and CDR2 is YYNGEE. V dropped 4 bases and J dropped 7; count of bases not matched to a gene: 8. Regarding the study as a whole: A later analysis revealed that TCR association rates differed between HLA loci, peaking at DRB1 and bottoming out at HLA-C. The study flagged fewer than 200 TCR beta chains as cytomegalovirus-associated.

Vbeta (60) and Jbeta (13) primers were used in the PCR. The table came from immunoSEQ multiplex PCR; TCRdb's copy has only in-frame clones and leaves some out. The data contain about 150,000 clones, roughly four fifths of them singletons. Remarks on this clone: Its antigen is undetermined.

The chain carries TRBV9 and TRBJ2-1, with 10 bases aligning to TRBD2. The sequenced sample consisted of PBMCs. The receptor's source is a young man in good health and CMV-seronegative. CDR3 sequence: CASSSSSGRGNEQFF. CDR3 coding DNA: TGTGCCAGCAGCTCCTCTAGCGGGAGAGGGAATGAGCAGTTCTTC. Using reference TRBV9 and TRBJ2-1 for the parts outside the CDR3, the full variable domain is DSGVTQTPKHLITATGQRVTLRCSPRSGDLSVYWYQQSLDQGLQFLIQYYNGEERAKGNILERFSAQQFPDLHSELNLSSLELGDSALYFCASSSSSGRGNEQFFGPGTRLTVL.